Sequencing of this T cell receptor beta chain was carried out in a study of shared clonotypes between healthy human individuals (dated by TCRdb to the early 2020s). At the level of the whole study: The cohort included three men and a couple of women between 18 and 49 years of age. Per donor, three plates each were used for CD4 naive and CD4 memory, two for CD8 naive, and one for CD8 memory. To estimate repertoire size and how much clonotypes are shared between individuals, the study performed deep sequencing of blood TCR repertoires from roughly five healthy adults. Between about 0.9 and 8.9 billion PBMCs per donor were obtained by leukapheresis. Libraries were prepared and TCR repertoires were sequenced by different laboratories using diverse techniques, in order to increase sequencing depth and limit assay-specific biases.

TCR CDR3 regions were amplified from genomic DNA by multiplex PCR using the deep immunoSEQ assay. Genomic DNA extracted from each cell subset was distributed evenly over all wells of several immunoSEQ 96-well plates, and each plate served as one replicate. For sorted subsets, each replicate PCR was loaded with roughly 200 ng genomic DNA, equivalent to 30,000 or so T cell genomes. Purified libraries were measured with a Qubit 3.0 fluorometer, size-checked on a Bioanalyzer 2100, and measured again with the KAPA Library Quantification kit. Each immunoSEQ 96-well plate was sequenced on its own single-read 150-cycle Illumina NextSeq 550 flow cell. The published analysis was carried out like this. Because only junctional sequences without quality scores were contained in the immunoSEQ output, filtering matching that applied to full-length reads could not be performed. Sequences were annotated with PyIR, a Python wrapper for IgBLAST v1.9, using IMGT germline references to assign V/J genes and CDR3. Reads with weak V/J assignments (E-value above 1e-6), missing CDR3, stop codons, out-of-frame junctions, or ambiguous translated residues were removed. A V3J clonotype was defined by an identical inferred V gene, J gene, and CDR3 amino acid sequence. Percentage overlap between repertoires was calculated by dividing the number of shared unique clonotypes by the size of the smaller repertoire. Three approaches were used to assess repertoire richness: RTK rarefaction, the Chao1 estimator, and Recon v2.1 estimates of unobserved clonotypes. Generation probabilities for all TCRbeta clonotypes obtained by the gDNA method from four donors were computed using OLGA. TCRdb took this table from immuneACCESS and kept in-frame rearrangements with V and J called. Such tables lack part of the clones; where checked against another copy, unresolved V genes explain under half of the gap, and the rest is unexplained. V, J and clone size are those of that table, while D and trimming were read from the DNA. Here the sample has fewer than 130,000 clones; roughly 70% occur a single time. Around 26% of the sample lies in the top ten.

The donors were healthy, HIV-negative adults who had no recently reported acute infections or vaccinations. Every donor was a Caucasian adult living in Nashville, Tennessee, USA. The CD8 memory samples were a combination of magnetically selected CD45RO+ cells and CCR7-negative CD45RA+ effector memory (TemRA) cells. After blood collection by leukapheresis, PBMCs were isolated using Ficoll-Histopaque density gradient centrifugation and then cryopreserved in the vapor phase of liquid nitrogen. Purity and quantity of every magnetically sorted T cell population were checked by analytical flow cytometry. From each sorted fraction, genomic DNA was isolated and quantified by UV absorbance on a Nanodrop 2000c. Reading from cysteine to phenylalanine, the CDR3 counts 15 amino acids. Kept here is only the CDR3 DNA, which spans 45 bases and is read in frame from base 1. From the germline V gene, CDR1 is MGHDK and CDR2 is SYGVNS.

There are a few counts of this clone. It has no known antigen specificity. Base qualities were left out, and no much larger clone turns up one base away. The research as a whole found: Naive subsets generally had larger estimated clonotype richness than memory subsets did. Clonotypes shared by all four sorted-subset donors showed higher generation probabilities than non-shared clonotypes. Because the study included a small number of donors, the genetic and exposure-history diversity represented was limited. Rarefaction of sorted-subset datasets indicated incomplete sequencing despite the large sequencing depth. Sampling was restricted to blood, and TCR repertoires in tissues likely differ from the TCR repertoires found in blood. Pairwise subsampling led to the expectation that sequencing depth would affect the degree of clonotype sharing among donors. When a handful of donors were compared, the shared fraction of clonotypes was roughly 4.8% for naive CD4, about 4% for naive CD8, 2.3% for memory CD4, and approximately 0.4% for memory CD8.

Sequencing used memory CD8+ T cells sorted from blood. The sample's cell subset or site label is to be understood as: CD45RO+ cells pooled with CCR7-negative TemRA cells. The chain uses TRBV25-1 and TRBJ2-5, with TRBD1 identical over 8 junction bases. The J call is uncertain, as TRBJ2-7 better fits the DNA end. This receptor was taken from a woman aged 30 to 39 in good health. The bases are TGTGCCAGCAGTGAATTGGACAGGGAGACGTACGAGCAGTACTTC. Its protein product is CASSELDRETYEQYF.